This is a list of T cell receptor beta chains from one sample in a study of T cells in Graves' hyperthyroidism and ophthalmopathy. TCRdb processed the multiplex PCR reads anew with MiXCR; each CDR3 protein has one entry. In the table there are about 350,000 distinct CDR3 sequences, 15% to 20% of which are singletons. Sequencing was performed on blood. The receptors come from a woman aged 40-49 years with Graves' ophthalmopathy. Each CDR3 is given with its conserved first and last residue. A D gene is named only where the DNA matches it firmly. Expanded clones are given a class, and other clones once, few, many or no size at all.

cdr3_nt cdr3_aa j_call d_call v_call clone_size
TGTGCCAGCAGTCTTGGACGCTATAGCAATCAGCCCCAGCATTTT CASSLGRYSNQPQHF TRBJ1-5 . TRBV28 many
TGTGCCAGCAGGCAAACAGGGGCTGAAGCTTTCTTT CASRQTGAEAFF TRBJ1-1 TRBD1 TRBV2 many
TGCGCCAGCAGCCAAGATCCCGGGGGGGCTCAATCCTACGAGCAGTACTTC CASSQDPGGAQSYEQYF TRBJ2-7 TRBD2 TRBV4-3 many
TGTGCCAGCGGGTATTACGAGCAGTACTTC CASGYYEQYF TRBJ2-7 . TRBV6-1 many
TGTGCCAGCAGTTTAAGCAGGGGGGCACCTGAAGCTTTCTTT CASSLSRGAPEAFF TRBJ1-1 TRBD1 TRBV6-5 .
TGTGCCACCAGTGATTTGCAAAGTCCTCATATTCAGTACTTC CATSDLQSPHIQYF TRBJ2-4 . TRBV24-1 many
TGTGCCAGCCAGGACAGGGTTCTTGGCTACACCTTC CASQDRVLGYTF TRBJ1-2 TRBD1 TRBV28 many
TGTGCCAGCAGCTTATTCTTGGGTATCGATGGCTACATCTTC CASSLFLGIDGYIF TRBJ1-2 . TRBV7-9 .
TGTGCCAGCAGTGAGGGGTCGGTAATGAACACTGAAGCTTTCTTT CASSEGSVMNTEAFF TRBJ1-1 . TRBV2 many
TGCAGCGTCACTGGGGGGGGCGATGGCTACACCTTC CSVTGGGDGYTF TRBJ1-2 . TRBV29-1 many
TGTGCCAGCAGCTTAGTTGGGGGGGATAAAGCTTTCTTT CASSLVGGDKAFF TRBJ1-1 . TRBV7-2 many
. CASSFAPGIKNTGELSF TRBJ2-2 . TRBV6-2/TRBV6-3 few
TGTGCCAGCAGTTATGGGGCAGAATCAGACGCTGACGAGCAGTACTTC CASSYGAESDADEQYF TRBJ2-7 . TRBV6-5 many
TGCGCCAGCAGCTTGGAGCCAGGGGATCTTCAGCCCCAGCATTTT CASSLEPGDLQPQHF TRBJ1-5 . TRBV5-1 .
TGTGCCAGCAGTCGAACCCCCGAGCAGTACTTC CASSRTPEQYF TRBJ2-7 . TRBV12-3/TRBV12-4 .
TGTGCCATCGGCCGGGGGGGCGGGGGAGAGACCCAGTACTTC CAIGRGGGGETQYF TRBJ2-5 TRBD2 TRBV10-3 many
TGTGCCAGCAGCTTAGGAGATCTAGCCGGTCGGTCCTACAATGAGCAGTTCTTC CASSLGDLAGRSYNEQFF TRBJ2-1 . TRBV11-1 many
TGTGCCCTAGGGGCTAGCGGATCCTACGAGCAGTACTTC CALGASGSYEQYF TRBJ2-7 TRBD2 TRBV2 many
TGTGCCAGCAACAGAAAATGGGACAGGGAGGCCACTGAAGCTTTCTTT CASNRKWDREATEAFF TRBJ1-1 TRBD1 TRBV6-1 many
TGTGCCAGCAGTTTAGGGAGTAGTGGAGGACGGAGATCTGAAGCTTTCTTT CASSLGSSGGRRSEAFF TRBJ1-1 . TRBV28 many
TGTGCCAGCCGGGATGTGAAGGGGCGGGGTTCACCCCTCCACTTT CASRDVKGRGSPLHF TRBJ1-6 . TRBV11-2 many
TGTGCCAGCAACGGGCTAGACGACGAGCAGTACTTC CASNGLDDEQYF TRBJ2-7 . TRBV5-6 many
TGTGCCAGCAGCCGTCGTAGCGGGACCTACGAGCAGTACTTC CASSRRSGTYEQYF TRBJ2-7 TRBD2 TRBV6-2/TRBV6-3 many
TGTGCCAGCAGTTTAGTAGTTGGGCAAGAGACCCAGTACTTC CASSLVVGQETQYF TRBJ2-5 . TRBV28 many
TGCAGCGTTGAAAAGGGGGCGTGGGGCTACACCTTC CSVEKGAWGYTF TRBJ1-2 TRBD1 TRBV29-1 many
TGTGCCAGCAGTGCTGGGGGGGAGCGTCAGCCCCAGCATTTT CASSAGGERQPQHF TRBJ1-5 . TRBV12-3/TRBV12-4 many
TGCGCCAGCAGCGCACAGCCATATTCTTCCTACGAGCAGTACTTC CASSAQPYSSYEQYF TRBJ2-7 . TRBV4-1 many
TGTGCCAGCAGTGGGGCGTGGGGGGGCAATCAGCCCCAGCATTTT CASSGAWGGNQPQHF TRBJ1-5 . TRBV6-1 many
TGTGCCAGCAGCTCGGACAGCCGCTCCTACGAGCAGTACTTC CASSSDSRSYEQYF TRBJ2-7 . TRBV7-2 .
TGTGCCAGTAGTCAGGGGCGGACTGAAGCTTTCTTT CASSQGRTEAFF TRBJ1-1 . TRBV19 many
TGTGCCAGCAGGGCCGGGACTGGCAATCAGCCCCAGCATTTT CASRAGTGNQPQHF TRBJ1-5 . TRBV2 many
TGTGCCAGCAGTTTTGACAGGGCCGGATACGAGCAGTACTTC CASSFDRAGYEQYF TRBJ2-7 TRBD1 TRBV27 many
TGTGCCAGCAGTTTTTCGGGGACCGAGACAGGGCGTGGCTACGAGCAGTACTTC CASSFSGTETGRGYEQYF TRBJ2-7 TRBD1 TRBV28 few
TGTGCCAGCACCCCATCGGCCGATGGCTACACCTTC CASTPSADGYTF TRBJ1-2 . TRBV6-1 .
TGCGCCAGCAGCCCCGGACAGGGATCTAACTATGGCTACACCTTC CASSPGQGSNYGYTF TRBJ1-2 TRBD1 TRBV5-1 many
TGTGCCAGCAGCCGAGGGATATTAGCGGGGGGCTACACCTTC CASSRGILAGGYTF TRBJ1-2 . TRBV6-1 many
TGTGCCAGCAGTCCCCATCAGACCTTGTCAGCTTTCTTT CASSPHQTLSAFF TRBJ1-1 . TRBV28 many
TGTGCCAGCAGTGAACTCAGGGCAAACTATGGCTACACCTTC CASSELRANYGYTF TRBJ1-2 . TRBV2 many
TGTGCCTGGAGGAAGGGTACAGGGGGTCGTGAAGCTTTCTTT CAWRKGTGGREAFF TRBJ1-1 TRBD1 TRBV30 many
TGTGCCATCGCCGGCGGGGGCCCCTACGAGCAGTACTTC CAIAGGGPYEQYF TRBJ2-7 . TRBV10-3 many
TGTGCCAGCAACAGCCCGGGTCTGGCGGCTGAAGGGGCCCAGTACTTC CASNSPGLAAEGAQYF TRBJ2-5 . TRBV2 many
TGCAGTGCTAGTAAACTAGCGGGAGCCTACGAGCAGTACTTC CSASKLAGAYEQYF TRBJ2-7 TRBD2 TRBV20-1 .
TGTGCCAGCAGTTCCCCAGGCAGGGGTGGATACGAGCAGTACTTC CASSSPGRGGYEQYF TRBJ2-7 . TRBV6-2/TRBV6-3 .